The next 16 T cell receptor beta chains were all read from a single sample in a study of T cell repertoires in cytomegalovirus infection. These receptors have no identified antigens. TCRdb called the reads again in MiXCR, with one record for every CDR3 protein. The sample has 400,000 to 600,000 distinct CDR3 sequences; approximately 40% are singletons. The sequencing here drew on cultured PBMCs, taken from culture after CMV antigen stimulation. These receptors all stem from a human donor in good health (CMV status not recorded). Some clones in this sample may be carry-over from other donors' samples.

The chain links TRBV4-3 to TRBJ2-7, with unresolved D. The V and J ends lost 8 bases and 4 bases respectively, with 15 bases between them. This CDR3 has 13 residues. CDR1 LGHNA and CDR2 YSLEER come from the germline V gene. In DNA form, the CDR3 reads TGCGCCAGCGCCCATCCGGATGGGTACGAGCAGTACTTC. This gives the protein CASAHPDGYEQYF.

The V call is TRBV7-2, the J call TRBJ2-3, with D possibly matching TRBD2 (6 bases). From germline, CDR1 is SGHTA and CDR2 FQGNSA. The V end lost 1 base, the J end lost 1 base, and 18 bases lay between the germline ends. This CDR3 contains 18 residues. CDR3 sequence reads: CASSLGVSRLARTDTQYF. CDR3 sequence (DNA): TGTGCCAGCAGCTTAGGAGTTTCGCGGCTAGCGCGCACAGATACGCAGTATTTT.

The chain combines TRBV6-2 or TRBV6-3 with TRBJ1-1; 8 nucleotides line up with TRBD1. This CDR3 is built from 12 residues. CDR1 is MNHEY, CDR2 SVGEGT, per germline. After removal of 2 bases from V and 12 bases from J, the junction contained 5 bases not matched to a gene. CDR3 sequence reads: CASSYPGGGSFF. DNA of the CDR3: TGTGCCAGCAGTTACCCAGGGGGCGGTTCTTTCTTT.

The chain combines TRBV9 with TRBJ2-2; D gene uncertain. V shed 6 bases and J shed 6 bases, with 15 bases lying between them. The CDR3 spans 14 residues. The germline gives CDR1 SGDLS, CDR2 YYNGEE. The CDR3: CASTLERFPGELFF. CDR3 DNA: TGTGCCAGCACCCTTGAACGTTTTCCCGGGGAGCTGTTTTTT.

This clonotype was detected only once. The chain employs TRBV5-1 and TRBJ2-1; 7 nucleotides line up with TRBD2. Germline trimming cut 0 bases from V and 7 bases from J; bases unmatched to any gene: 7. CDR1 is SGHRS, CDR2 YFSETQ, per germline. CDR3 length equals 15 residues. As DNA, the CDR3 is TGCGCCAGCAGCTTGGGGGGAGGGCCGGCGAATGAGCAGTTCTTC. It codes for CASSLGGGPANEQFF.

This chain connects TRBV9 to TRBJ2-1; perhaps D is TRBD1 or TRBD2 (5 bases each). Trimming removed 7 bases at V and 11 bases at J, with 10 bases between. This CDR3 region has 10 residues. CDR1 and CDR2 (germline): SGDLS, YYNGEE. The CDR3 nucleotides read TGTGCCAGCGCCGGGACCAAGCAGTTCTTC. Translated, it gives CASAGTKQFF.

The chain employs TRBV4-2 and TRBJ2-3; the match to TRBD2 covers 7 bases. The CDR3 length is 15 residues. The J segment lost 3 bases and the V segment lost 0 bases, leaving 3 bases of the junction unmatched. CDR1 LGHNA and CDR2 YNFKEQ come from the germline V gene. CDR3 DNA: TGTGCCAGCAGCCAAGAAACAGCGGGGACAGATACGCAGTATTTT. Its translation is CASSQETAGTDTQYF.

The V call is TRBV12-3 or TRBV12-4, the J call TRBJ2-7, with D hard to call. V lost 5 bases and J lost 2, with 16 bases in between. This CDR3 contains 15 residues. CDR3 in amino acids: CASSPISTGAYEQYF. In DNA, the CDR3 is TGTGCCAGCAGTCCGATCTCCACCGGAGCCTACGAGCAGTACTTC.

As regards this clonotype: Its ends do not fully match the called genes, so a read error is possible. V and J are TRBV20-1 and TRBJ1-5; weak D call: TRBD1 (5 bases). CDR1 DFQATT and CDR2 SNEGSKA come from the germline V gene (reference sequence). The CDR3 has 14 amino acids. CDR3 sequence reads: CGAREGAGNQPQHF. In nucleotides, the CDR3 is TGCGGTGCTAGGGAAGGGGCGGGCAATCAGCCCCAGCATTTT.

V usage is TRBV4-3 and J usage is TRBJ2-1; D is uncertain. V dropped 2 bases and J dropped 4 bases, with 12 bases sitting between them. The CDR3 contains 15 residues. CDR1 is LGHNA and CDR2 is YSLEER in the germline V gene. The DNA for the CDR3 is TGCGCCAGCAGCCAAAGTGGAGACTCTTACAATGAGCAGTTCTTC. Translated: CASSQSGDSYNEQFF.

The chain employs TRBV12-3 or TRBV12-4 and TRBJ2-5; D tentatively reads TRBD1 or TRBD2 (7 bases each). This CDR3 has 14 residues. V dropped 5 bases and J dropped 7 bases, with 17 bases sitting between them. In DNA form, the CDR3 reads TGTGCCAGCAGTGCCTCGGCAGGGGGGGGGACCCAGTACTTC. As protein: CASSASAGGGTQYF.

The CDR3 region has the DNA TGTGCCAGCAGCTTAGCGCTGGGGTCAGACACTGAAGCTTTCTTT. It translates to CASSLALGSDTEAFF. V is TRBV7-2 and J is TRBJ1-1; D is ambiguous. The V and J ends lost 0 bases and 3 bases respectively, with 11 bases between them. CDR3 length: 15 amino acids. The germline CDR1 and CDR2 sequences are SGHTA and FQGNSA.

The chain employs TRBV11-2 and TRBJ1-1, with D possibly being TRBD1 (5 bases). The germline V gene encodes CDR1 SGHAT and CDR2 FQNNGV. Between the trimmed V and J ends, which lost 1 base and 5 bases, there was a span of 14 bases. The CDR3 is 15 residues long. As DNA, the CDR3 is TGTGCCAGCAGCTTAGGGTCCCCAGGGAAGACTGAAGCTTTCTTT. Protein: CASSLGSPGKTEAFF.

This clonotype was counted between two and nine times. The genes are TRBV7-2 and TRBJ2-7; 7 nucleotides agree with TRBD2. The V gene end was trimmed by 4 bases and the J gene end by 3 bases; junction bases not matched to a gene: 6. This CDR3 has 14 residues. Germline CDR1 and CDR2: SGHTA and FQGNSA. Here the CDR3 reads CASSSGPSGYEQYF. The CDR3 DNA follows: TGTGCCAGCAGCTCTGGTCCTAGCGGCTACGAGCAGTACTTC.

This clonotype occurred many times. The chain is built from TRBV7-8 and TRBJ2-5, with 8 positions matching TRBD1. The CDR3 is made up of 17 amino acids. Unmatched junction bases numbered 8, after V lost 0 bases and J lost 2 bases. CDR1 is SGHVS and CDR2 is FQNEAQ in the germline V gene. Here the CDR3 DNA reads TGTGCCAGCAGCTTAGCGGGCAGGGGGCGCGGGCAAGAGACCCAGTACTTC. It yields the protein CASSLAGRGRGQETQYF.

V gene TRBV11-2 combines with J gene TRBJ2-3; D unclear. CDR3 length: 16 amino acids. Germline loops: CDR1 SGHAT, CDR2 FQNNGV. Deletions cut 5 bases from V and 1 base from J, with 16 bases between. CDR3 DNA sequence: TGTGCCAGCAGCCCGAATCCCGCTAGGGGCACAGATACGCAGTATTTT. Protein: CASSPNPARGTDTQYF.